A single sample gave rise to the 8 T cell receptor beta chains below, sequenced in a study of cytomegalovirus exposure and HLA in healthy donors. Use of 60 Vbeta and 13 Jbeta primers characterized the PCR. Sequencing used immunoSEQ multiplex PCR; TCRdb keeps in-frame clones, though not all of them. Here the sample spans some 140,000 clones, approximately 74% being singletons. Sequences were obtained from PBMCs. Receptors originate from a man between 18 and 29 years old in good health and CMV-seronegative.

The chain recombines TRBV6-1 with TRBJ2-7; 9 nucleotides match TRBD1. The CDR3 has 15 amino acids. Trimming removed 4 bases from V and 4 bases from J; junction bases left unmatched: 8. Germline-derived CDR1 and CDR2 are MNHNS and SASEGT. The CDR3 DNA reads as TGTGCCAGCAGTGGGGACAGGGTGCTCGGATACGAGCAGTACGTC. It is translated as CASSGDRVLGYEQYV.

This clone showed up just a few times. Other nucleotide sequences from this sample produce the same CDR3. The chain uses TRBV18 and TRBJ2-3, with D unresolved. Germline-derived CDR1 and CDR2 are KGHSH and LQKENI. There are 14 residues in the CDR3. The germline V and J ends were trimmed by 3 bases and 2 bases, with 9 bases remaining between them. CDR3 coding DNA: TGTGCCAGCTCACCGTCCGGTCTCACAGATACGCAGTATTTT. Protein: CASSPSGLTDTQYF.

Turning to this clone: At one of its ends the junction is not consistent with the germline gene, which may arise from a read error. Other DNA sequences of this sample code for an identical CDR3. The rearrangement uses TRBV2 and TRBJ1-5; 8 nucleotides line up with TRBD1. Germline V gives CDR1 SNHLY, CDR2 FYNNEI. The CDR3 runs to 15 residues. CDR3 in amino acids: CASSVGQGDNQPQHF. CDR3 coding DNA: TGTGCCAGCAGCGTCGGACAGGGTGACAATCAGCCCCAGCACTTT.

This sequence joins TRBV5-8 and TRBJ2-1, with a tentative D call TRBD2 (5 bases). Looked up from germline, CDR1 is SGHTS and CDR2 is YDEGEE. The CDR3 runs to 14 residues. With 1 base removed from V and 8 bases from J, the gap between germline ends came to 13 bases. CDR3 sequence (DNA): TGTGCCAGCAGCTTGCCGGGAATTAGGCATGAGCAGTTCTTC. Amino acid sequence: CASSLPGIRHEQFF.

The V and J genes are TRBV7-9 and TRBJ2-3; D is perhaps TRBD2 (6 bases). CDR1 is SEHNR, CDR2 FQNEAQ, per germline (reference sequence). V was pared by 5 bases and J by 2 bases, with 17 bases between. CDR3 length: 16 residues. In nucleotides, the CDR3 is TGTGCCAGCAGCCCCTTTGGGCGGGGTATCACAGATACGCAGTATTTT. Translating it yields CASSPFGRGITDTQYF.

The chain joins TRBV4-1 to TRBJ2-1, with 14 bases fitting TRBD2. The CDR3 is 19 residues long. The germline V gene encodes CDR1 MGHRA and CDR2 YSYEKL. The trim removed 3 bases at V and 5 bases at J, leaving 12 bases unmatched. DNA of the CDR3: TGCGCCAGCAGCCAGGTCCCGGGACTAGCGGGGGTATTAAACAATGAGCAGTTCTTC. Encoded protein: CASSQVPGLAGVLNNEQFF.

This rearrangement joins TRBV27 to TRBJ2-1, with 7 positions matching TRBD2. Losses at the gene ends were 5 bases for V and 4 bases for J; bases not matched to a gene: 11. The CDR3 consists of 16 residues. Per germline, CDR1 MNHEY and CDR2 SMNVEV (reference sequence). The CDR3 region is CASSPLLAAFYNEQFF. In DNA, the CDR3 is TGTGCCAGCAGTCCCCTCCTAGCGGCTTTTTACAATGAGCAGTTCTTC.

The V call is TRBV29-1, the J call TRBJ1-5; no reliable D call. The CDR3 is 14 amino acids. CDR1 is SQVTM and CDR2 is ANQGSEA in the germline V gene. CDR3 nucleotides: TGCAGTGTAAAGGCAGGCTATATCTTCCAGCCCCAGCATTTT. This sequence encodes CSVKAGYIFQPQHF.